This T cell receptor (beta chain) was captured in a study of blood T cell repertoires in COVID-19 (TCRdb year 2020). The study in broad terms: The collaborator samples originated in the United States, Italy and Spain and spanned the acute and convalescent phases of COVID-19. Subjects who had been exposed to COVID-19, were actively infected with it, or had recovered from it provided the deeply sampled blood TCRbeta repertoires that made up the dataset. Where HLA class I and class II types were available, the types were taken from metadata supplied by the sample provider, not from assay-based typing. The material from the prospective study consisted of cDNA or gDNA derived from T cells, B-cell-depleted T cells, or PBMCs. A freely available public database, intended as a resource for researchers studying the immune response to SARS-CoV-2, is where the repertoires were released. A de-identified subject ID, COVID-19 status, age in years and sex were almost always included in the sample metadata. The samples were drawn from two sources: the first 160 participants of the ongoing ImmuneRACE study, and 950 to 1,500 subjects contributed by 6 global collaborators.

For CDR1 and CDR2, the germline V gene (reference sequence) lists DFQATT and SNEGSKA. Taken from cysteine to phenylalanine, the CDR3 has 11 residues. The DNA shown is the 33-base CDR3, in frame from base 1. The V and J ends are trimmed by 5 bases and 10 bases, leaving 14 bases between them. The table lists this clone with a count of one. Its antigen remains undetermined. Within one base of it there is no much larger clone, and no base qualities were kept. Participants in the prospective study were aged about 18 to 95 years, lived in about two dozen United States geographic areas, and enrolled through a virtual design. In the prospective study, participants were assigned to cohorts based on the clinical history participants reported in a screening survey and a study questionnaire. In the prospective study, whole blood, serum and a nasopharyngeal or oropharyngeal swab were collected from each participant by mobile phlebotomists. Participants in the prospective study had the option to provide additional blood draws and questionnaires over a roughly 2-month period. Blood samples from the prospective study were shipped frozen or at room temperature prior to DNA extraction.

TCRbeta CDR3 regions were amplified from genomic DNA using the immunoSEQ Assay, a bias-controlled multiplex PCR. In the original analysis: The number of nucleated cells in each sample was estimated from the amplification of reference gene primers within the assay. Sequence reads were collapsed and filtered to measure the absolute abundance of every unique TCRbeta CDR3 rearrangement. For each sample, productive Simpson clonality was calculated as the square root of Simpson's diversity index over productive rearrangements. Held by TCRdb, this immuneACCESS table contains in-frame sequences only and omits some clones. Under half of the omission traces to an unresolved V gene where checked; the cause of the rest is unknown. The DNA gave D and trimming, while V, J and clone size come from that table. Recorded for this sample are about 400,000 clones; 88% of them occurred a single time. Approximately 2.1% of the sample goes to the ten largest clones.

Beyond this particular receptor, the publication reports: Clinical and demographic metadata were provided uncurated, with the amount varying by source and participant.

The rearrangement joined TRBV20-1 to TRBJ1-2; no confident D gene assignment can be made. Input material: PBMCs or T cells enriched from blood (not recorded which). The origin of this receptor is a woman between 40 and 55 years old with acute COVID-19. In nucleotides, the sequence is TGCAGTGCTCTCCGACTGGAATCCTACACCTTC. Its protein product is CSALRLESYTF.